A selection of T cell receptor beta chains follows, all from one sample in a study of T-cell reconstitution after alpha-beta-depleted transplantation in children. One entry per CDR3 protein, called by TCRdb with MiXCR from the PCR reads. The sample holds just over 950,000 distinct CDR3 sequences; about 29% are singletons and the top ten take 28%. This specimen was PBMCs, mostly from graft donor cells, taken 360 days after TCRalphabeta/CD19-depleted stem cell transplant. The receptors were sampled from a boy under three years old who had a stem cell transplant for SCID, so the T cells may come from the graft donor. CDR3s include the opening cysteine and the closing phenylalanine or tryptophan. Fields, in order: J gene, clone size, V gene, D gene, CDR3 DNA, CDR3 protein. The D gene is left open where the match is weak. Clone size, where shown, is once, few, many, or a class for clones that have expanded.

TRBJ2-3,few,TRBV7-8,TRBD1,TGTGCCAGCAGCGGGCAGACAGGGCTCGGCACAGATACGCAGTATTTT,CASSGQTGLGTDTQYF
TRBJ2-2,few,TRBV7-7,NA,TGTGCCAGCAGCCCCAGGGAAGGCGGGGAGCTGTTTTTT,CASSPREGGELFF
TRBJ2-3,NA,TRBV6-5,NA,TGTGCCAGCAGTTTTGCGCTCACAGATACGCAGTATTTT,CASSFALTDTQYF
TRBJ1-1,NA,TRBV7-9,NA,TGTGCCAGCAGCTTAACCGGGGACGGGGATGAAGCTTTCTTT,CASSLTGDGDEAFF
TRBJ2-1,NA,TRBV28,NA,TGTGCCAGCACGTCCTTGACAGCAATTGCCTACAATGAGCAGTTCTTC,CASTSLTAIAYNEQFF
TRBJ2-6,NA,TRBV5-1,NA,TGCGCCAGCAGCTTGACCACCTCTGGGGCCAACGTCCTGACTTTC,CASSLTTSGANVLTF
TRBJ2-3,NA,TRBV20-1,NA,TGCAGTGCAGTGACTAGTGGGTTTGACGATACGCAGTATTTT,CSAVTSGFDDTQYF
TRBJ1-1,NA,TRBV19,TRBD1,TGTGCCAGTACTACAGGGGGCCGTTGGCCCTTTGGAGCTTTCTTT,CASTTGGRWPFGAFF
TRBJ2-3,few,TRBV5-6,NA,TGTGCCAGCAGCTTGGATCTAGGAAACACAGATACGCAGTATTTT,CASSLDLGNTDTQYF
TRBJ1-2,NA,TRBV2,TRBD1,TGTGCCAGCAGCGAGGACAGGGTCCGTGGCTACACCTTC,CASSEDRVRGYTF
TRBJ1-1,NA,TRBV2,NA,TGTGCCAGCAGGAAAGAGGCAAACACTGAAGCTTTCTTT,CASRKEANTEAFF
TRBJ2-3,NA,TRBV4-1,NA,TGCGCCAGCAGCCAGGGACATAGAACTACGCAGTATTTT,CASSQGHRTTQYF
TRBJ1-5,few,TRBV3-1,NA,TGTGCCAGCAGCCATGGTGCTGGGGGGACCAATCAGCCCCAGCATTTT,CASSHGAGGTNQPQHF
TRBJ2-1,NA,TRBV6-1,TRBD2,TGTGCCAGCAGTACCCTCGTCAGCGGGGGGTACAATGAGCAGTTCTTC,CASSTLVSGGYNEQFF
TRBJ1-5,few,TRBV10-1,TRBD1,TGCGCCAGCAGCGACAGGGGGAATCAGCCCCAGCATTTT,CASSDRGNQPQHF
TRBJ2-3,NA,TRBV27,TRBD2,TGTGCCAGCAGTCCCAAAGCGGGGGGATCTGGTACGCAGTATTTT,CASSPKAGGSGTQYF
TRBJ2-2,NA,TRBV4-1,TRBD2,TGCGCCAGCAGCCAAGATCCGGGGAGGGCTAGCCCCGGGGAGCTGTTTTTT,CASSQDPGRASPGELFF
TRBJ2-1,few,TRBV12-3/TRBV12-4,TRBD2,TGTGCCAGCAGTCACCCCGGAGGGCTAGCGGGGATCTACAATGAGCAGTTCTTC,CASSHPGGLAGIYNEQFF
TRBJ2-1,NA,TRBV15,NA,TGTGCCACCAGCAGAGACTCGGGGAATCATGAGCAGTTCTTC,CATSRDSGNHEQFF
TRBJ1-5,few,TRBV9,NA,TGTGCCAGCGGCCAAATCAATCAGCCCCAGCATTTT,CASGQINQPQHF
TRBJ2-7,few,TRBV7-8,TRBD1,TGTGCCAGCAGCCCCCCCGGCGGGACAGGGGACTTCTACGAGCAGTACTTC,CASSPPGGTGDFYEQYF
TRBJ1-4,few,TRBV4-3,NA,TGCGCCAGCAGCCCCACTCCCCACGGTGCAACTAATGAAAAACTGTTTTTT,CASSPTPHGATNEKLFF
TRBJ2-5,few,TRBV7-2,NA,TGTGCCAGCAGCTCTCCCCGGGACGGGCTCCAAGAGACCCAGTACTTC,CASSSPRDGLQETQYF
TRBJ2-3,NA,TRBV5-5,NA,TGTGCCAGCAGCGTCTACAGGGTCGATACGCAGTATTTT,CASSVYRVDTQYF
TRBJ2-3,NA,TRBV6-2/TRBV6-3,TRBD1,TGTGCCAGCAGCCGACGGACAGGGAGGCCCCTGGATACGCAGTATTTT,CASSRRTGRPLDTQYF
TRBJ1-4,few,TRBV3-1,NA,TGTGCCAGCAGCCCCAGTGGAGGGGCGCGTGGTGAAAAACTGTTTTTT,CASSPSGGARGEKLFF
TRBJ2-4,few,TRBV6-1,TRBD2,TGTGCCAGCAGCGTGGGACTAGCGGGGGTCGGGACCAAAAACATTCAGTACTTC,CASSVGLAGVGTKNIQYF
TRBJ2-5,NA,TRBV5-6,TRBD2,TGTGCCAGCAGTTGGACTAGCGGGGCTCTGGTGACCCAGTACTTC,CASSWTSGALVTQYF
TRBJ2-7,NA,TRBV28,NA,TGTGCCAGCAGTCACGGGGCCCCCTACGAGCAGTACTTC,CASSHGAPYEQYF
TRBJ2-1,few,TRBV7-8,TRBD2,TGTGCCAGCATCCCGGGACTAGCGGGGACCTCCTACAATGAGCAGTTCTTC,CASIPGLAGTSYNEQFF
TRBJ2-7,few,TRBV6-1,TRBD1,TGTGCCAGCAAATCGATGGGGACAGGGGCCTACGAGCAGTACTTC,CASKSMGTGAYEQYF
TRBJ2-1,NA,TRBV20-1,TRBD1,TGCAGTGCTAGGACAGGGCACAATGAGCAGTTCTTC,CSARTGHNEQFF
TRBJ2-7,few,TRBV20-1,NA,TGCAGTGCTCAACATACGGAATTGATCGAGCAGTACTTC,CSAQHTELIEQYF
TRBJ2-3,NA,TRBV4-3,TRBD2,TGCGCCAGCAGCCACTTCTCCGGCGGGGGGCTCACAGATACGCAGTATTTT,CASSHFSGGGLTDTQYF
TRBJ2-3,few,TRBV5-1,NA,TGCGCCAGCAGCTTGGATCGGGTGCAAGGGGACACGCAGTATTTT,CASSLDRVQGDTQYF
TRBJ1-1,NA,TRBV2,NA,TGTGCCAGCAGTATGGGGGGGAACACTGAAGCTTTCTTT,CASSMGGNTEAFF
TRBJ1-2,once,TRBV5-1,NA,TGCGCCAGCAGCTTGGATAGGACAGCGGGCGGCGGCTACACCTTC,CASSLDRTAGGGYTF
TRBJ2-5,many,TRBV2,NA,TGTGCCAGCAGTATAGCGGCCCCTGAAGAGACCCAGTACTTC,CASSIAAPEETQYF
TRBJ2-7,many,TRBV28,NA,TGTGCCAGCTCCGGGACGTCACCCTACGAGCAGTACTTC,CASSGTSPYEQYF
TRBJ2-2,NA,TRBV20-1,TRBD2,TGCAGTGCTAGAGGTCCTAACCCGTGGGGGGGAGGAACCGGGGAGCTGTTTTTT,CSARGPNPWGGGTGELFF
TRBJ1-1,NA,TRBV4-1,NA,TGCGCCAGCAGCCAAGGCTCAGGGGCCTCCACTGAAGCTTTCTTT,CASSQGSGASTEAFF
TRBJ1-1,NA,TRBV7-9,NA,TGTGCCAGCAGCTTACTACGGACAAGGGACTGGGACACTGAAGCTTTCTTT,CASSLLRTRDWDTEAFF
TRBJ2-4,many,TRBV5-1,NA,TGCGCCAGCAGCTTGGGGATAGCCAAAAACATTCAGTACTTC,CASSLGIAKNIQYF
TRBJ2-3,NA,TRBV20-1,NA,TGCAGTGCTAAATTTAGGCCTAGCACAGATACGCAGTATTTT,CSAKFRPSTDTQYF
TRBJ2-3,NA,TRBV5-5,TRBD1,TGTGCCAGCAGCCCAACGGGACAGTACACAGATACGCAGTATTTT,CASSPTGQYTDTQYF
TRBJ1-3,few,TRBV2,TRBD1,TGTGCCAGCAGTTTCCGGGACAGGGGAAACACCATATATTTT,CASSFRDRGNTIYF
TRBJ1-1,NA,TRBV6-5,TRBD1,TGTGCCAGCAGATACCTACAGGGGGCCGAGACTGAAGCTTTCTTT,CASRYLQGAETEAFF
TRBJ1-3,few,TRBV2,NA,TGTGCCAGCAGTGAATCCGGTCCGGCCTTCTCTGGAAACACCATATATTTT,CASSESGPAFSGNTIYF
TRBJ2-7,NA,TRBV12-3/TRBV12-4,NA,TGTGCCAGCAGTAAATGGGACGAGCAGTACTTC,CASSKWDEQYF
TRBJ1-1,many,TRBV5-1,NA,TGTGCCAGCAGTTTACCGAGCACTGAAGCTTTCTTT,CASSLPSTEAFF
TRBJ2-3,few,TRBV20-1,NA,TGCAGTGCTCTTAGGCAGGGTTGGGATACGCAGTATTTT,CSALRQGWDTQYF
TRBJ2-1,NA,TRBV12-3/TRBV12-4,NA,TGTGCCAGCAGTTCAGATAGCTCCTACAATGAGCAGTTCTTC,CASSSDSSYNEQFF
TRBJ2-1,NA,TRBV7-2,NA,TGTGCCAGCAGCCCATCTGGGAGCGTCGGAGAGCAGTTCTTC,CASSPSGSVGEQFF